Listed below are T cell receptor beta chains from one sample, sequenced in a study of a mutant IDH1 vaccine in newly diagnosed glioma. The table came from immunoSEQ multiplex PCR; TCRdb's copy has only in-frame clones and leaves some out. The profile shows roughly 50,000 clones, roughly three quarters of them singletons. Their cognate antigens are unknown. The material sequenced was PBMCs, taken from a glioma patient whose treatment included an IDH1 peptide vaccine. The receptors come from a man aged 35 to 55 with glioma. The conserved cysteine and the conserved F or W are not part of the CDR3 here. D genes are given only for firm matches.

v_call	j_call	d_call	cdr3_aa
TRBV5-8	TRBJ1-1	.	ASRVWGQTEAF
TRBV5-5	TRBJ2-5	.	ASSGGAQMTQY
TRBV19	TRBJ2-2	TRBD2	ASSPSGGSGELF
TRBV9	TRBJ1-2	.	ASSVATGQIQGGYT
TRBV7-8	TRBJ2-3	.	ASSRDFARTQY
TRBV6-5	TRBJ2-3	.	ASSYSRGADTQY
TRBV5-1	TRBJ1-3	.	ASSPGAGTGNTIY
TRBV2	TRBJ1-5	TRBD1	ASSRDREIQPQH
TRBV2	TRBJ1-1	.	ASRASGTTEAF
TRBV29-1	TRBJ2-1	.	SVVGWVENEQF
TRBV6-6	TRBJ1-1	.	ASSYSRTSRKTEAF
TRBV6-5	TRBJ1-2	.	ASSSQQGNYGYT
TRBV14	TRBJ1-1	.	ASSRPGHLNTEAF
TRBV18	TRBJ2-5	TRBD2	ASSPRRGDRETQY
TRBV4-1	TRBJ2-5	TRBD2	ASSQRGGRGKETQY
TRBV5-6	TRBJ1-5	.	ASSSRTGLSNQPQH
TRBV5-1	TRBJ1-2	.	ASSWTDYDYGYT
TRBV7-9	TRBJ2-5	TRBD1	ASSLGDRDQETQY
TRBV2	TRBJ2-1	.	ASSVIGVNEQF
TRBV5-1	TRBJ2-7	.	ASSLAGGRSSYEQY
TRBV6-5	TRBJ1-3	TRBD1	ASSRQGARGNTIY
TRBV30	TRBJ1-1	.	AWSVLANTEAF
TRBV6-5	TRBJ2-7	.	ASAMTGTAYEQY
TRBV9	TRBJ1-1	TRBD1	ASSRGTGMNTEAF
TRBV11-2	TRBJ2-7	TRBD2	ASGLGGGREQY
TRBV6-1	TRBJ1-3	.	ASSEHPLYSGNTIY
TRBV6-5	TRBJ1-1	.	ASSQGQGRVAF
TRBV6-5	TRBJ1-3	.	ASSYGRISGNTIY
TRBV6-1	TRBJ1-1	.	ASSHGTMNTEAF
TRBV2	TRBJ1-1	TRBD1	ARRRGTGSFNTEAF
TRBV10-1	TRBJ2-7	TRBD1	ASSESVGQGAPYEQY
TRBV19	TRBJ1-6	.	ASIKTGLTSPLH
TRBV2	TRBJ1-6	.	ASSRGGPSPLH
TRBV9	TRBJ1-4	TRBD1	ASSGRDRDFKKLF
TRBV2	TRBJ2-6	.	ASSVGFSGANVLT
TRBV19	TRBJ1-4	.	ASSILGTLDEKLF
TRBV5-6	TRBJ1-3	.	ASSTRVSGNTIY
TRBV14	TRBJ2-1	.	ASSLLTVSSEQF
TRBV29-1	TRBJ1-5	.	SVAGGNQPQH
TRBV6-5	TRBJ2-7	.	ASSYGGLGEYEQY
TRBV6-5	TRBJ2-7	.	ASSGKLPPYEQY
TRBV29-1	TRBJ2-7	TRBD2	SVAGLAVSEQY
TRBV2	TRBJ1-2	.	ASSWATGDGYT
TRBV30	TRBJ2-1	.	AWSRAGYNEQF
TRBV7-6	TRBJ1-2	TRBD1	ASSPGVGTGLEGYT
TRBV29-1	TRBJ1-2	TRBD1	GGGQTNYGYT
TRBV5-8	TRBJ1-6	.	ASSRDSSPLH
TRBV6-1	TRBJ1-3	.	ASSERADRYSGNTIY
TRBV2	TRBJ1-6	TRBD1	ASRDPGQGNNSPLH
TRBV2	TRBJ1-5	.	ASSVGQPQH
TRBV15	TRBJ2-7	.	ATSRDLNYEQY
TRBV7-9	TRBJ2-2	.	ASSLDRNTGELF
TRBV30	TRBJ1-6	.	AWSVYRSPLH
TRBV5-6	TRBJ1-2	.	ASSLEDDPRSGYT
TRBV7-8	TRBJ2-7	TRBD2	ASSPSGGSYEQY